The 20 T cell receptor beta chains given below trace back to one sample, sequenced in a study of OX40 agonist ivuxolimab in advanced cancers. TCRdb keeps only in-frame clones here, not all; method: immunoSEQ multiplex PCR. The sample includes around 11,000 clones, just over 75% of them seen just once. The source was CD4+ or CD8+ T cells sorted from blood, collected in a trial of the OX40 agonist ivuxolimab. All receptors derive from an adult with an advanced solid tumor such as melanoma, head and neck, liver or kidney cancer.

This chain links TRBV13 with TRBJ1-2; the match to TRBD1 covers 7 bases. The germline V gene has CDR1 PRHDT and CDR2 FYEKMQ (reference sequence). This CDR3 is built from 13 residues. Trimming at V came to 5 bases and at J to 4 bases, leaving 4 bases not matched to a gene. CDR3 in amino acids: CASSQGGGYGYTF. The CDR3 nucleotides are TGTGCCAGCAGCCAAGGGGGCGGCTATGGCTACACCTTC.

CDR3 protein: CASRARQGGYQETQYF. The CDR3, as DNA: TGTGCCAGCAGAGCTCGACAGGGAGGGTACCAAGAGACCCAGTACTTC. The V call is TRBV27, the J call TRBJ2-5, with D perhaps given as TRBD1 or TRBD2 (7 bases each). Per germline, CDR1 MNHEY and CDR2 SMNVEV (reference sequence). The CDR3 is made up of 16 amino acids. Trimming stripped 6 bases from V and 0 bases from J, with 17 bases between.

This clone was counted once. V and J are TRBV5-4 and TRBJ2-7, with 9 bases that match TRBD2. The CDR3 is 15 residues long. Germline V CDR1 and CDR2: SGHNT, YYREEE (reference sequence). J lost 5 bases, V lost 4 bases, and 10 bases had no gene match. CDR3 in amino acids: CASSVGLARRNEQYF. The CDR3 DNA reads as TGTGCCAGCAGCGTCGGACTAGCGAGGAGGAACGAGCAGTACTTC.

As DNA, the CDR3 is TGTGCCTGGAGTGTATCCAATGGCTACACCTTC. As protein: CAWSVSNGYTF. J is TRBJ1-2 and V is TRBV30; D remains ambiguous. V was pared by 0 bases and J by 6 bases, with 5 bases between. CDR3 length equals 11 residues. CDR1 GTSNPN and CDR2 SVGIG come from the germline V gene (reference sequence).

The V gene is TRBV2, the J gene TRBJ1-6, with D possibly being TRBD1 (5 bases). The CDR3 runs 18 residues. V lost 5 bases to trimming and J lost 4 bases, with 21 bases between them. In germline, CDR1 is SNHLY, CDR2 FYNNEI. The CDR3 coding sequence is TGTGCCAGCAGTACTCCTGGGACGTCCGTGGGTTATAATTCACCCCTCCACTTT. This translates into CASSTPGTSVGYNSPLHF.

The chain couples TRBV4-1 to TRBJ2-3, with 9 bases matching TRBD2. V gave up 0 bases and J gave up 2 bases; unmatched junction bases: 3. The CDR3 length is 16 residues. The V gene's germline CDR1 is MGHRA and CDR2 YSYEKL. The CDR3 protein is CASSQEAGGLTDTQYF. The CDR3 coding sequence is TGCGCCAGCAGCCAAGAAGCGGGGGGCCTCACAGATACGCAGTATTTT.

As concerns this clone: With only one base between it and a far larger clone, this is likely a read error. The CDR3 protein is CASSVEGSYEQYF. In DNA form, the CDR3 reads TGTGCCAGCAGCGTAGAGGGTTCCTACGAGCAGTACTTC. The chain couples TRBV9 to TRBJ2-5; D ambiguous. Near its end, the DNA agrees better with TRBJ2-7, so the J call may be wrong. The CDR3 is made up of 13 amino acids. Germline V lookup: CDR1 SGDLS, CDR2 YYNGEE.

This sequence joins TRBV19 and TRBJ2-7, with 8 bases identical to TRBD2. Germline CDR1 reads LNHDA; CDR2 reads SQIVND (reference sequence). This CDR3 contains 17 residues. Trimming cost V 5 bases and J 0 bases; bases outside gene matches: 12. The CDR3 nucleotides are TGTGCCAGTAGTCCCCGAGCGGGCGCGGGGGGCTCCTACGAGCAGTACTTC. Protein product: CASSPRAGAGGSYEQYF.

CDR3 in DNA: TGTGCCAGCAGTTTTGAGGGAGGGCCGTCAGATACGCAGTATTTT. Its protein product is CASSFEGGPSDTQYF. This rearrangement joins TRBV27 to TRBJ2-3, with 7 positions matching TRBD2. After removal of 3 bases from V and 4 bases from J, the junction contained 7 bases not matched to a gene. Germline V lookup: CDR1 MNHEY, CDR2 SMNVEV (reference sequence). The CDR3 length is 15 residues.

The chain carries TRBV9 and TRBJ1-1; weak D call: TRBD1 (5 bases). The V and J ends lost 0 bases and 4 bases respectively, with 10 bases between them. Germline V gene data show CDR1 as SGDLS and CDR2 as YYNGEE. The CDR3 extends over 14 amino acids. The CDR3 DNA sequence: TGTGCCAGCAGCGTAGAAAGGGGATCCACTGAAGCTTTCTTT. The encoded protein is CASSVERGSTEAFF.

This clone has just a few counts. The genes are TRBV2 and TRBJ2-7; the D gene could be TRBD1 or TRBD2 (5 bases each). CDR3 size: 18 residues. Germline V gene sequence: CDR1 SNHLY, CDR2 FYNNEI. V was trimmed by 4 bases and J by 1 base, leaving 23 bases between them. CDR3 sequence: CASSGPGPPRKSSYEQYF. As DNA, the CDR3 is TGTGCCAGCAGTGGACCGGGACCTCCGCGAAAGAGTTCCTACGAGCAGTACTTC.

The CDR3 DNA reads TGCGCCAGCAGGGATACTAGCGGGGGGCCTACCACAGATACGCAGTATTTT. This gives the protein CASRDTSGGPTTDTQYF. The chain recombines TRBV5-1 with TRBJ2-3, with TRBD2 matching over 12 bases. This CDR3 contains 17 residues. Looked up from germline, CDR1 is SGHRS and CDR2 is YFSETQ. Germline trimming cut 5 bases from V and 2 bases from J; bases unmatched to any gene: 9.

As for this clone: Compared with germline, one end of the junction differs, possibly owing to a read error. The chain uses TRBV15 and TRBJ1-3, with D possibly being TRBD1 (5 bases). The CDR3 loop spans 15 amino acids. Germline CDR1 is LNHNV and CDR2 is YYDKDF (reference sequence). The CDR3: CATGRDRDPGNTIYF. In DNA, the CDR3 is TGTGCCACCGGCAGAGATCGGGACCCTGGAAACACCATATATTTT.

The V and J genes are TRBV2 and TRBJ1-1; D gene ambiguous. CDR1 and CDR2 from the germline V gene are SNHLY and FYNNEI. Trimming pared 5 bases from V and 1 base from J, leaving 11 bases between. The CDR3 totals 14 residues. The CDR3 coding sequence is TGTGCCAGCAGTTTGTCGGGGTCGAACACTGAAGCTTTCTTT. Amino acids: CASSLSGSNTEAFF.

The CDR3 DNA reads TGTGCCAGCAGTTACAGGGGAGAGCAGTACTTC. Its protein product is CASSYRGEQYF. The genes are TRBV27 and TRBJ2-7; 7 positions match TRBD1. With 4 bases clipped from V and 7 bases from J, the junction kept 1 base outside the gene matches. There are 11 residues in the CDR3. Germline loops: CDR1 MNHEY, CDR2 SMNVEV (reference sequence).

Comment on this clone: Distinct nucleotide sequences in the sample also encode this CDR3. The chain combines TRBV5-4 with TRBJ2-1; D may be TRBD2 (6 bases). Germline V gene lookup returns CDR1 SGHNT and CDR2 YYREEE (reference sequence). Trimming shortened V by 0 bases and J by 2 bases, and 9 bases separated the two germline ends. The CDR3 has 15 amino acids. The CDR3 reads CASSLVAGPYNEQFF. The CDR3 DNA sequence: TGTGCCAGCAGCTTGGTGGCGGGACCCTACAATGAGCAGTTCTTC.

The J gene is TRBJ2-3, the V gene TRBV27, with D perhaps TRBD2 (6 bases). This CDR3 region has 14 residues. Germline-derived CDR1 and CDR2 are MNHEY and SMNVEV (reference sequence). V was pared by 3 bases and J by 0 bases, with 7 bases between. CDR3 nucleotide sequence: TGTGCCAGCAGTTTCGGGACTAGCACAGATACGCAGTATTTT. It encodes CASSFGTSTDTQYF.

The J gene is TRBJ2-2, the V gene TRBV7-3; 15 bases map to TRBD2. The CDR3 consists of 19 residues. V dropped 0 bases and J dropped 4; count of bases not matched to a gene: 6. The germline V gene encodes CDR1 SGHTA and CDR2 FQGTGA. In DNA form, the CDR3 reads TGTGCCAGCAGCTTAACGCCGGGACTAGCGGGGGGCTCCACCGGGGAGCTGTTTTTT. As protein: CASSLTPGLAGGSTGELFF. Full variable domain (outside the CDR3, taken from reference TRBV7-3 and TRBJ2-2): GAGVSQTPSNKVTEKGKYVELRCDPISGHTALYWYRQSLGQGPEFLIYFQGTGAADDSGLPNDRFFAVRPEGSVSTLKIQRTERGDSAVYLCASSLTPGLAGGSTGELFFGEGSRLTVL.

The chain employs TRBV9 and TRBJ2-7, with TRBD1 matching 10 bases. The trim removed 0 bases at V and 2 bases at J, leaving 2 bases unmatched. CDR3 length equals 15 residues. CDR1 and CDR2 (germline): SGDLS, YYNGEE. CDR3 loop: CASSVGQGATYEQYF. The CDR3 DNA follows: TGTGCCAGCAGCGTAGGACAGGGGGCCACCTACGAGCAGTACTTC.

The J gene is TRBJ2-3, the V gene TRBV9; D might be TRBD1 (6 bases). Looked up from germline, CDR1 is SGDLS and CDR2 is YYNGEE. The V end was cut by 2 bases, the J end by 2 bases, with 12 bases between. CDR3 length: 15 amino acids. Here the CDR3 reads CASSVGGAATDTQYF. As DNA, the CDR3 is TGTGCCAGCAGCGTTGGGGGCGCGGCCACAGATACGCAGTATTTT.